This entry concerns a single T cell receptor (beta chain). This clone was found once. No antigen is known for it. The input lacks base qualities; no much larger clone sits a single base away. This entry comes from a study of blood T cell repertoires in COVID-19 (dated by TCRdb to 2018 to 2020). Study-wide context: The collaborator samples originated in the United States, Italy and Spain and spanned the acute and convalescent phases of COVID-19. The material from the prospective study consisted of cDNA or gDNA derived from T cells, B-cell-depleted T cells, or PBMCs. Subjects who had been exposed to COVID-19, were actively infected with it, or had recovered from it provided the deeply sampled blood TCRbeta repertoires that made up the dataset. The repertoires were released in a freely available public database meant as a resource for research on the immune response to SARS-CoV-2. The samples were drawn from two sources: the first 160 participants of the ongoing ImmuneRACE study, and 1,000 to 1,500 subjects contributed by 6 global collaborators. Nearly every sample came with metadata listing a de-identified subject ID, COVID-19 status, age in years and sex. Where available, HLA class I and class II types were obtained from metadata supplied by the sample provider rather than from assay-based typing.

A second Seattle source provided samples from volunteer blood donors who had recovered from COVID-19. Collaborating institutions collected whole blood in K2EDTA tubes following their own protocols. For TCRbeta analysis, collaborators shipped samples as frozen whole blood, isolated PBMCs, or DNA extracted from either of those sample types. Study-wide findings and limitations: The amount of clinical and demographic metadata varied by source and participant and was provided uncurated.

V gives up 6 bases and J gives up 10 bases, and the segment between their germline ends measures 30 bases. Spanning cysteine to phenylalanine, the CDR3 consists of 17 amino acids. Only the CDR3 portion is preserved as DNA: 51 bases, with reading frame beginning at the first base. The germline V gene (reference sequence) supplies CDR1 MNHNY and CDR2 SVGAGI. TCRbeta CDR3 regions were amplified from genomic DNA by means of the immunoSEQ Assay, a bias-controlled multiplex PCR. On the study's bioinformatics: Nucleated cell counts per sample were estimated from amplification of reference gene primers within the assay. To quantify the absolute abundance of each unique TCRbeta CDR3 rearrangement, sequence reads were collapsed and filtered. For each sample, productive Simpson clonality was calculated as the square root of Simpson's diversity index over productive rearrangements. The clones in this table, taken by TCRdb from immuneACCESS, are in-frame only. Not every clone is retained; where verified, under half of the shortfall comes from an unresolved V gene, and the cause of the rest is unknown. That table furnishes V, J and clone size, whereas the DNA furnished D and trimming. Within this sample are 210,000 or so clones, with approximately 90% of them counted one time only. Approximately 12% of the sample goes to the ten largest clones.

The sequencing input was peripheral blood. The chain is assembled from TRBV6-6 and TRBJ1-1, with a tentative D gene TRBD1 over 6 matching bases. The clonotype was recovered from a woman aged 18-30 years who had recovered from COVID-19. The DNA reads as follows: TGTGCCAGCAGCCGAATGAGGGGGGGAGGGCTACCTGGTCCAGCTTTCTTT. Its product reads: CASSRMRGGGLPGPAFF.